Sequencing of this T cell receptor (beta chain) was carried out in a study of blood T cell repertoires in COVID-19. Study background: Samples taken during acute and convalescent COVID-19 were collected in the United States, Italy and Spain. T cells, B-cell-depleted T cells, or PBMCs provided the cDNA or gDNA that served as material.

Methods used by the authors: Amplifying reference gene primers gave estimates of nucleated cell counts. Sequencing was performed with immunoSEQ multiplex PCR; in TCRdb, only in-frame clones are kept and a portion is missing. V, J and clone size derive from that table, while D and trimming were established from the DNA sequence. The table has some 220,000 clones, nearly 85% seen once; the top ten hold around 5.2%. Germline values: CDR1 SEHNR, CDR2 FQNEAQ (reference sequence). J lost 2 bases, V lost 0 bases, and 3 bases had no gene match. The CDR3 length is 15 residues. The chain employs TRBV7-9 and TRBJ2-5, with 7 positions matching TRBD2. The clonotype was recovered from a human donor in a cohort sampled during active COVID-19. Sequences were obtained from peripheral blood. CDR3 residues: CASSLAGGSQETQYF. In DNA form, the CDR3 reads TGTGCCAGCAGCTTAGCGGGGGGGAGTCAAGAGACCCAGTACTTC.